Each of the 4 T cell receptor beta chains below was sequenced from the same sample in a study of blood T cell repertoires in COVID-19. Measured with immunoSEQ multiplex PCR; TCRdb has only the in-frame clones, and not every one. The table lists under 200,000 clones, about 85% of them singletons. Sequencing was performed on peripheral blood. The receptors originated from a man in his fifties or sixties with active or convalescent COVID-19.

This clone was seen only a few times. V gene TRBV25-1 combines with J gene TRBJ2-3, with 9 bases that match TRBD2. CDR1 and CDR2 from the germline V gene are MGHDK and SYGVNS. CDR3 length: 18 residues. V gave up 6 bases and J gave up 4 bases; unmatched junction bases: 17. The CDR3 bases are TGTGCCAGCAGCCCGATTCAAAGCGGGGGGCACCGGGCAGATACGCAGTATTTT. It yields the protein CASSPIQSGGHRADTQYF.

This rearrangement joins TRBV11-2 to TRBJ2-3; 7 bases fit TRBD1. Germline V gene data show CDR1 as SGHAT and CDR2 as FQNNGV. The V and J ends lost 1 base and 5 bases, in that order; junction bases with no gene match: 9. The CDR3 contains 16 residues. In nucleotides, the CDR3 is TGTGCCAGCAGCTTAGGATTAGCCCAGGGGGTAGATACGCAGTATTTT. Protein product: CASSLGLAQGVDTQYF.

The gene calls are TRBV3-1 (or the pseudogene TRBV3-2) and TRBJ1-4; 7 positions match TRBD1. Trimming at V came to 1 base and at J to 8 bases, leaving 10 bases not matched to a gene. Germline CDR1 LGHDT, CDR2 YNNKEL (reference sequence). The CDR3 consists of 16 residues. The DNA of the CDR3 is TGTGCCAGCAGCCAAGTATTGGGCAGGGGGAAAGAAAAACTGTTTTTT. This encodes CASSQVLGRGKEKLFF.

The chain is built from TRBV10-3 and TRBJ2-2; a weak D match, TRBD1 (6 bases). CDR1 and CDR2 from the germline V gene are ENHRY and SYGVKD. Trimming took 4 bases from V and 5 from J, leaving 8 bases between them. There are 13 residues in the CDR3. The CDR3 coding sequence is TGTGCCATCAGTGGGGGGACAACCGGGGAGCTGTTTTTT. Translated: CAISGGTTGELFF.